This T cell receptor (beta chain) was sequenced during a study of CXCR3-negative and CXCR3-positive naive CD8 T cells. Study findings and constraints: Researchers report that CXCR3-positive naive cells carry more hydrophobic TRB CDR3s than CXCR3-negative naive cells.

Points on this clonotype: Its antigen is still unknown.

This CDR3 is built from 12 residues. Germline V gives CDR1 SQVTM, CDR2 ANQGSEA. Each TRB cDNA library was prepared by 5' RACE (with UMI labels). TCRdb reanalyzed the 5' RACE reads and collapses them to one entry per CDR3 protein, without DNA. This sample contains under 85,000 distinct CDR3 sequences. The genes are TRBV29-1 and TRBJ2-7. The sequence derives from a human donor in good health. Some clones in this sample may be carry-over from other donors' samples. Specimen: naive CXCR3+ CD8+ T cells from blood. Subset in this sample: CD45RO-CCR7+CD27+CD95- naive CD8+ T cells expressing CXCR3 (TNR3+). This CDR3 is CSVVSQDYEQYF.